These 10 T cell receptor beta chains share one sample of origin, sequenced in a study of vaccination and CD4 T cells after COVID-19. The Oncomine TCR Beta short-read assay was what sequenced the DNA obtained from cultured CD4+ T cells. TCRdb ran MiXCR on the PCR reads and lists one entry per CDR3 protein. The data hold approximately 11,000 distinct CDR3 sequences, with 45% observed a single time. As for treatment: roughly 10-day PBMC culture with coronavirus spike peptide pools or control peptides (ViraFEST assay). What these receptors recognize is not known. The input for sequencing was cultured CD4+ T cells from blood, taken after SARS-CoV-2 vaccination. The receptor set was obtained from a human donor with COVID-19.

This clonotype was seen a few times. The chain employs TRBV11-3 and TRBJ2-3, with TRBD2 matching over 15 bases. The V and J ends lost 5 bases and 4 bases, in that order; junction bases with no gene match: 13. This CDR3 has 19 amino acids. Germline lookup yields CDR1 SGHNT and CDR2 YENEEA. The DNA of the CDR3 is TGTGCCAGCAGCCCCCCTCGCGGACTAGCGGGGGGGCCATCAGATACGCAGTATTTT. This sequence encodes CASSPPRGLAGGPSDTQYF.

The V gene is TRBV6-1, the J gene TRBJ2-3; 7 bases align to TRBD1. This CDR3 comprises 16 residues. Losses at the gene ends were 5 bases for V and 3 bases for J; bases not matched to a gene: 11. Per germline, CDR1 MNHNS and CDR2 SASEGT. CDR3 residues: CASSRKVTGATDTQYF. DNA of the CDR3: TGTGCCAGCAGTCGTAAAGTTACAGGGGCGACAGATACGCAGTATTTT.

The chain carries TRBV7-2 and TRBJ2-5; a possible D gene is TRBD1 (5 bases). Germline V gene lookup returns CDR1 SGHTA and CDR2 FQGNSA. CDR3 length: 14 residues. V was cut by 3 bases and J by 1 base, with 9 bases left in between. CDR3 sequence: CASSLAGIQETQYF. CDR3 nucleotide sequence: TGTGCCAGCAGCTTGGCAGGGATCCAAGAGACCCAGTACTTC.

The genes are TRBV6-1 and TRBJ2-5; D is undetermined. Trimming took off 6 bases at V and 5 bases at J, with 7 bases between the two ends. Looked up from germline, CDR1 is MNHNS and CDR2 is SASEGT. The CDR3 is made up of 11 amino acids. The CDR3 bases are TGTGCCAGCAGCGAACGGGAGACCCAGTACTTC. Translating it yields CASSERETQYF.

This sequence joins TRBV20-1 and TRBJ2-1; TRBD2 agrees at 9 bases. Germline V gives CDR1 DFQATT, CDR2 SNEGSKA (reference sequence). The V segment lost 6 bases and the J segment 8 bases; nucleotides outside the gene matches: 11. CDR3 length: 14 residues. The CDR3 protein is CSATTRAGGYEQFF. Here the CDR3 DNA reads TGCAGTGCCACCACTAGAGCGGGGGGTTATGAGCAGTTCTTC.

In DNA form, the CDR3 reads TGTGCCAGCAGTTTAGGGGGGGGCCGGAACACCGGGGAGCTGTTTTTT. Translated, it gives CASSLGGGRNTGELFF. The chain links TRBV12-3 or TRBV12-4 to TRBJ2-2; possible D gene TRBD2, 7 bases. The ends were cut back, 1 base at V and 1 base at J, with 10 bases in the middle. The CDR3 consists of 16 residues.

The chain has TRBV28 and TRBJ1-3; D is perhaps TRBD1 (6 bases). This CDR3 contains 15 residues. Germline values: CDR1 MDHEN, CDR2 SYDVKM. The V end lost 1 base, the J end lost 5 bases, and 12 bases lay between the germline ends. CDR3 in amino acids: CASSLFEGGRNTIYF. The CDR3 nucleotides read TGTGCCAGCAGTTTATTTGAGGGGGGGAGAAACACCATATATTTT.

This clonotype has just a few counts. This chain links TRBV7-3 with TRBJ2-7; D is ambiguous. Trimming cost V 6 bases and J 3 bases, with 12 bases left between them. Germline lookup yields CDR1 SGHTA and CDR2 FQGTGA. The length of the CDR3 is 13 residues. The CDR3 reads CASSSTRGYEQYF. The CDR3 DNA reads as TGTGCCAGCAGTTCTACCCGAGGCTACGAGCAGTACTTC.

The chain employs TRBV7-3 and TRBJ2-2; D might be TRBD1 or TRBD2, each matching 6 bases. The CDR3 totals 16 residues. Germline V gene data show CDR1 as SGHTA and CDR2 as FQGTGA. The V and J ends lost 2 bases and 1 base respectively, with 11 bases between them. CDR3 DNA: TGTGCCAGCAGCTTATTGGGGGGCAGGAACACCGGGGAGCTGTTTTTT. Residues: CASSLLGGRNTGELFF.

This chain connects TRBV25-1 to TRBJ2-3, with D possibly called TRBD1 or TRBD2 (5 bases each). CDR3 length: 12 amino acids. V was pared by 9 bases and J by 4 bases, with 11 bases between. Germline CDR1 is MGHDK and CDR2 is SYGVNS. In DNA, the CDR3 is TGTGCCAGTGATGGGGGAGCAGATACGCAGTATTTT. Residues: CASDGGADTQYF. Supplemented by reference TRBV25-1 and TRBJ2-3, the full variable domain reads EADIYQTPRYLVIGTGKKITLECSQTMGHDKMYWYQQDPGMELHLIHYSYGVNSTEKGDLSSESTVSRIRTEHFPLTLESARPSHTSQYLCASDGGADTQYFGPGTRLTVL.